The 12 T cell receptor beta chains below all came from one sample that was sequenced in a study of cytomegalovirus exposure and HLA in healthy donors. PCR was performed using 60 Vbeta and 13 Jbeta primers. Sequencing used immunoSEQ multiplex PCR; TCRdb keeps in-frame clones, though not all of them. The sample shows about 150,000 clones, approximately 80% of them seen only once. The sequenced sample was PBMCs. These receptor sequences come from a man aged 25 to 40 in good health and CMV-seropositive.

This chain connects TRBV9 to TRBJ2-5; no reliable D call. The CDR3 extends over 13 amino acids. The germline gives CDR1 SGDLS, CDR2 YYNGEE. V was trimmed by 2 bases and J by 1 base, leaving 6 bases between them. CDR3 loop: CASSVSPQETQYF. The CDR3 region has the DNA TGTGCCAGCAGCGTGAGCCCCCAAGAGACCCAGTACTTC. The full variable domain, in which reference TRBV9 and TRBJ2-5 provide the parts outside the CDR3, is DSGVTQTPKHLITATGQRVTLRCSPRSGDLSVYWYQQSLDQGLQFLIQYYNGEERAKGNILERFSAQQFPDLHSELNLSSLELGDSALYFCASSVSPQETQYFGPGTRLLVL.

The gene calls are TRBV28 and TRBJ1-3; TRBD1 might be the D (6 bases). Looked up from germline, CDR1 is MDHEN and CDR2 is SYDVKM. With 3 bases removed from V and 2 bases from J, the gap between germline ends came to 23 bases. The CDR3 loop spans 19 amino acids. CDR3 loop: CASSFNPKYRDSTGNTIYF. The CDR3, as DNA: TGTGCCAGCAGTTTTAATCCCAAATACAGGGATAGCACTGGAAACACCATATATTTT.

This clone was seen only a few times. V is TRBV11-1 and J is TRBJ2-1; TRBD2 matches 8 bases. The CDR3 spans 17 residues. CDR1 is SGHAT and CDR2 is FQDESV in the germline V gene (reference sequence). Losses at the gene ends were 4 bases for V and 2 bases for J; bases not matched to a gene: 10. The CDR3 DNA reads as TGTGCCAGCAGCTCCACAGTAGGACTAGCAACCTACAATGAGCAGTTCTTC. As protein: CASSSTVGLATYNEQFF.

The V gene is TRBV27, the J gene TRBJ2-1; 8 bases align to TRBD1. V was clipped by 6 bases and J by 2 bases; unmatched bases: 9. This CDR3 comprises 16 residues. The germline CDR1 and CDR2 sequences are MNHEY and SMNVEV (reference sequence). CDR3 nucleotide sequence: TGTGCCAGCAGCCCCAGAGCAGGGGGCGCCTACAATGAGCAGTTCTTC. It yields the protein CASSPRAGGAYNEQFF.

V usage is TRBV29-1 and J usage is TRBJ1-1; 10 nucleotides match TRBD1. The CDR3 is 14 residues long. The J segment lost 4 bases and the V segment lost 7 bases, leaving 9 bases of the junction unmatched. Germline loops: CDR1 SQVTM, CDR2 ANQGSEA. This chain's CDR3 is CSAYGDRGGTEAFF. The CDR3 DNA follows: TGCAGCGCATACGGGGACAGGGGTGGCACTGAAGCTTTCTTT. Looking up the rest from reference TRBV29-1 and TRBJ1-1 gives the full variable domain: SAVISQKPSRDICQRGTSLTIQCQVDSQVTMMFWYRQQPGQSLTLIATANQGSEATYESGFVIDKFPISRPNLTFSTLTVSNMSPEDSSIYLCSAYGDRGGTEAFFGQGTRLTVV.

This clone has only a few counts. V is TRBV5-4 and J is TRBJ2-7, with a tentative D call TRBD2 (6 bases). This CDR3 region has 14 residues. The germline V and J ends were trimmed by 7 bases and 1 base, with 15 bases remaining between them. Germline values: CDR1 SGHNT, CDR2 YYREEE (reference sequence). The CDR3 nucleotides are TGTGCCAGCTACGCGGCGGGATCATCCTACGAGCAGTACTTC. It specifies CASYAAGSSYEQYF.

This clone was observed once. The chain links TRBV15 to TRBJ2-7; 7 nucleotides align to TRBD2. The J segment lost 1 base and the V segment lost 1 base, leaving 4 bases of the junction unmatched. This CDR3 spans 15 amino acids. Germline V gene data show CDR1 as LNHNV and CDR2 as YYDKDF (reference sequence). CDR3 nucleotide sequence: TGTGCCACCAGCAGAGGAGGGAGGGAGTCCTACGAGCAGTACTTC. Translating gives CATSRGGRESYEQYF. The full variable domain, completed using reference TRBV15 and TRBJ2-7, is DAMVIQNPRYQVTQFGKPVTLSCSQTLNHNVMYWYQQKSSQAPKLLFHYYDKDFNNEADTPDNFQSRRPNTSFCFLDIRSPGLGDTAMYLCATSRGGRESYEQYFGPGTRLTVT.

The chain carries TRBV5-4 and TRBJ1-4, with D uncertain. This CDR3 is 14 amino acids long. Between the trimmed V and J ends, which lost 6 bases and 8 bases, there was a span of 17 bases. Germline CDR1 SGHNT, CDR2 YYREEE (reference sequence). The DNA of the CDR3 is TGTGCCAGCACCCCTGGTCCGGGTTGGGAAAAACTGTTTTTT. Encoded protein: CASTPGPGWEKLFF.

This clone has just one count. J is TRBJ2-1 and V is TRBV7-9; 10 nucleotides match TRBD1. Trimming took 3 bases from V and 9 from J; bases not matched to a gene: 8. CDR3 length: 15 amino acids. Germline assignment: CDR1 SEHNR and CDR2 FQNEAQ (reference sequence). The CDR3 sequence: CASSFQRQGAGEQFF. CDR3 in DNA: TGTGCCAGCAGCTTCCAAAGACAGGGGGCGGGTGAGCAGTTCTTC.

V is TRBV27 and J is TRBJ2-7, with 10 positions matching TRBD2. The length of the CDR3 is 17 residues. Germline CDR1 reads MNHEY; CDR2 reads SMNVEV (reference sequence). Unmatched junction bases numbered 10, after V lost 5 bases and J lost 0 bases. CDR3 DNA: TGTGCCAGCAGTCCTATACTCGGACTAGCGGTCTCCTACGAGCAGTACTTC. It translates to CASSPILGLAVSYEQYF.

The rearrangement uses TRBV6-5 and TRBJ2-7; TRBD2 agrees at 8 bases. Germline V CDR1 and CDR2: MNHEY, SVGAGI. This CDR3 has 15 amino acids. V trimming: 0 bases; J trimming: 6 bases; junction bases outside the gene matches: 7. CDR3 DNA: TGTGCCAGCAGTTACTCGTCAGGACTAGCCCGCGAGCAGTACTTC. Its protein is CASSYSSGLAREQYF.

The chain joins TRBV30 to TRBJ2-5; D is possibly TRBD2 (6 bases). Germline-derived CDR1 and CDR2 are GTSNPN and SVGIG (reference sequence). The CDR3 is made up of 12 amino acids. The V end was cut by 3 bases, the J end by 7 bases, with 12 bases between. The CDR3 loop is CAWSRDWRTQYF. The CDR3 DNA reads TGTGCCTGGAGCCGGGACTGGAGGACCCAGTACTTC.